This section outlines one TCR beta chain sequence together with its context. The sample is drawn from a study of T cells after yellow fever vaccination. V lost 5 bases, J lost 3 bases, and 16 bases lay in between. The CDR3 contains 15 residues. Germline V CDR1 and CDR2: SGHAT, FQNNGV. TCRdb ran MiXCR on the 5' RACE reads and lists one entry per CDR3 protein. The table lists under 700,000 distinct CDR3 sequences, about a sixth of them singletons. The specimen comprised PBMCs, sampled around 5 days after the first yellow fever vaccination. This chain joins TRBV11-2 and TRBJ1-1; D gene ambiguous. The TCR comes from a man in his late teens or twenties who received the YFV17D yellow fever vaccine. CDR3 residues: CASSPIVPRDTEAFF. The DNA for the CDR3 is TGTGCCAGCAGCCCCATCGTCCCCCGGGACACTGAAGCTTTCTTT.